The entry below describes one TCR beta chain. Trimming stripped 7 bases from V and 3 bases from J, with 24 bases between. The CDR3 contains 17 residues. CDR1 is SNHLY, CDR2 FYNNEI, per germline. This record comes from a study of blood T cell repertoires in COVID-19. At the level of the study: Whether acute or convalescent, the COVID-19 samples came from the United States, Italy and Spain. From T cells, B-cell-depleted T cells, or PBMCs came the material, which was cDNA or gDNA.

As handled by the study authors: Reference gene primer amplification yielded estimated nucleated cell counts. Produced via immunoSEQ multiplex PCR; TCRdb's table is partial and in-frame only. The V and J calls and the clone size are those of that table, but D and trimming were determined from the DNA. In the table there are over 200,000 clones, roughly 87% of which are singletons. Each participant's cohort was designated according to participant-reported clinical history. The sequence was obtained from a man younger than 30 with acute COVID-19. The source material was PBMCs or T cells enriched from blood (not recorded which). The chain employs TRBV2 and TRBJ1-2; D may be TRBD1 (6 bases). As DNA, the CDR3 is TGTGCCAGCACCCTGTCGGGGGGCGCTGGGGTAGACTATGGCTACACCTTC. Encoded protein: CASTLSGGAGVDYGYTF. Full variable domain (rest looked up from reference TRBV2 and TRBJ1-2): EPEVTQTPSHQVTQMGQEVILRCVPISNHLYFYWYRQILGQKVEFLVSFYNNEISEKSEIFDDQFSVERPDGSNFTLKIRSTKLEDSAMYFCASTLSGGAGVDYGYTFGSGTRLTVV.